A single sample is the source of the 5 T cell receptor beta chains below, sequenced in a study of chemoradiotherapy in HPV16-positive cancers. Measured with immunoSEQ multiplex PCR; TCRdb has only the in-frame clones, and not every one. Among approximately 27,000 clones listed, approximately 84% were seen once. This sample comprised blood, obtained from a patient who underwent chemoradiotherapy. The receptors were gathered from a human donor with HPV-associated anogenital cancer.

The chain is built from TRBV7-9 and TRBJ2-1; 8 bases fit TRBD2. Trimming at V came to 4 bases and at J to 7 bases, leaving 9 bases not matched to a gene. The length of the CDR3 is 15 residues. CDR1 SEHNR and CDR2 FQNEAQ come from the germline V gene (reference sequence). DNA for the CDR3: TGTGCCAGCAGCTCCTCCGGGACTAGTAGGAATGAGCAGTTCTTC. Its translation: CASSSSGTSRNEQFF.

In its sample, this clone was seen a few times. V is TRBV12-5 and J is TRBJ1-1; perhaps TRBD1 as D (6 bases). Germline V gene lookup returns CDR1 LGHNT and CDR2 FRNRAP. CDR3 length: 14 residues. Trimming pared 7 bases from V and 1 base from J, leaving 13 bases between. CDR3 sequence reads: CASVSRTANTEAFF. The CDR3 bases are TGTGCTAGTGTCTCGAGGACAGCGAACACTGAAGCTTTCTTT. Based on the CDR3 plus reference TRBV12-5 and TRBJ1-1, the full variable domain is DARVTQTPRHKVTEMGQEVTMRCQPILGHNTVFWYRQTMMQGLELLAYFRNRAPLDDSGMPKDRFSAEMPDATLATLKIQPSEPRDSAVYFCASVSRTANTEAFFGQGTRLTVV.

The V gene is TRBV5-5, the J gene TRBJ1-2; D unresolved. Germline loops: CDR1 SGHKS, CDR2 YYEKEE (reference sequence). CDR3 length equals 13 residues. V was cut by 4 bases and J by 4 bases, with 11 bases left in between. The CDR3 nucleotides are TGTGCCAGCAGCCCGATGGCATCCTATGGCTACACCTTC. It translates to CASSPMASYGYTF.

The CDR3 DNA is TGTGCCAGCAGTGTATCGGGACTAGCGTACAATGAGCAGTTCTTC. Its translation: CASSVSGLAYNEQFF. The rearrangement uses TRBV2 and TRBJ2-1; TRBD2 aligns across 10 bases. This CDR3 has 15 amino acids. Per germline, CDR1 SNHLY and CDR2 FYNNEI. V was pared by 4 bases and J by 4 bases, with 4 bases of the junction left unmatched.

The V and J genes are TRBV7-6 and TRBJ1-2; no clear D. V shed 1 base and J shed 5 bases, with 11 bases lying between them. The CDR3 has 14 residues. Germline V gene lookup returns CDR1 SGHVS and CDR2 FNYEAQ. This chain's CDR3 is CASSLGIGPYGYTF. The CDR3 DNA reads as TGTGCCAGCAGCTTAGGTATAGGGCCTTATGGCTACACCTTC. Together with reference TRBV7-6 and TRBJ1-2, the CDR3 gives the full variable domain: GAGVSQSPRYKVTKRGQDVALRCDPISGHVSLYWYRQALGQGPEFLTYFNYEAQQDKSGLPNDRFSAERPEGSISTLTIQRTEQRDSAMYRCASSLGIGPYGYTFGSGTRLTVV.